The rows below give T cell receptor beta chains drawn from one sample of a study of spatial heterogeneity in lung cancer. Via MiXCR, TCRdb re-called the 5' RACE reads, giving one row per CDR3 protein. The data hold about 75,000 distinct CDR3 sequences, with about an eighth observed a single time. The source material was PBMCs, sampled at surgery. The receptor source for this set is a male donor with early-stage non-small cell lung cancer. Both conserved end residues are part of each CDR3. A D gene is named only where the DNA matches it firmly. A row's size may be missing; if present it is once, few, many or a size class.

>TRBV10-3|-|many|TRBJ2-3
CAISESGGTDTQYF
TGTGCCATCAGTGAGTCGGGGGGTACAGATACGCAGTATTTT
>TRBV3-1|-|-|TRBJ2-1
CASSRDLVGVSEQFF
TGTGCCAGCAGCCGGGACTTAGTAGGAGTTAGTGAGCAGTTCTTC
>TRBV7-9|TRBD1|-|TRBJ1-2
CASSSDRETNYYGYTF
TGTGCCAGCAGCTCCGACAGGGAAACCAACTACTATGGCTACACCTTC
>TRBV27|-|-|TRBJ2-1
CASSQLADSYNEQFF
TGTGCCAGCAGTCAGCTGGCGGACAGCTACAATGAGCAGTTCTTC
>TRBV18|-|-|TRBJ2-1
CASSPPSQPEQFF
TGTGCCAGCTCACCACCGTCGCAGCCTGAGCAGTTCTTC
>TRBV6-5|TRBD1|many|TRBJ2-7
CASSPTGGSYEQYF
TGTGCCAGCAGTCCCACAGGGGGCTCCTACGAGCAGTACTTC
>TRBV29-1|TRBD1|-|TRBJ2-5
CSVRETGAETQYF
TGCAGCGTGAGGGAGACAGGGGCGGAGACCCAGTACTTC
>TRBV7-8|-|few|TRBJ1-1
CASSTSWDDTEAFF
TGTGCCAGCAGCACCTCATGGGACGACACTGAAGCTTTCTTT
>TRBV12-3/TRBV12-4|TRBD1|-|TRBJ1-1
CASGRQGNTEAFF
TGTGCCAGCGGGAGACAGGGCAACACTGAAGCTTTCTTT
>TRBV5-4|-|-|TRBJ1-3
CASSLQGAGNTIYF
TGTGCCAGCAGCCTCCAGGGAGCCGGAAACACCATATATTTT
>TRBV7-8|-|few|TRBJ2-3
CASSLGPYTDTQYF
TGTGCCAGCAGCCTTGGTCCCTACACAGATACGCAGTATTTT
>TRBV5-1|TRBD1|many|TRBJ2-7
CASSSGTGNEQYF
TGCGCCAGCAGCTCCGGGACAGGGAACGAGCAGTACTTC
>TRBV27|TRBD1|few|TRBJ1-1
CASMRGLDTEAFF
TGTGCCAGCATGAGGGGGCTGGACACTGAAGCTTTCTTT
>TRBV6-2/TRBV6-3|-|-|TRBJ1-5
CASSYPPGGNQPQHF
TGTGCCAGCAGTTACCCACCCGGGGGGAATCAGCCCCAGCATTTT
>TRBV10-3|-|few|TRBJ2-3
CAIRRSAGKDTQYF
TGTGCCATCAGGCGAAGTGCGGGTAAAGATACGCAGTATTTT
>TRBV4-1|-|few|TRBJ1-2
CASSQDRTVGPETYGYTF
TGCGCCAGCAGCCAAGATAGGACAGTAGGACCCGAAACCTATGGCTACACCTTC
>TRBV5-1|-|many|TRBJ2-3
CASSLGTATDTQYF
TGCGCCAGCAGCTTGGGGACAGCCACAGATACGCAGTATTTT
>TRBV19|-|-|TRBJ2-3
CASTNRWENTDTQYF
TGTGCCAGTACTAACAGGTGGGAGAACACAGATACGCAGTATTTT
>TRBV6-2/TRBV6-3|TRBD1|-|TRBJ1-5
CASRDRGAQPQHF
TGTGCCAGCCGGGACAGGGGCGCTCAGCCCCAGCATTTT
>TRBV20-1|-|-|TRBJ2-7
CSARIVAETYEQYF
TGCAGTGCTAGAATCGTAGCGGAAACCTACGAGCAGTACTTC
>TRBV29-1|TRBD2|few|TRBJ2-7
CSVGTSGSSREQYF
TGCAGCGTCGGGACTAGCGGGAGTTCGAGGGAGCAGTACTTC
>TRBV5-1|-|many|TRBJ2-6
CASSLADLSGANVLTF
TGCGCCAGCAGCTTGGCAGACCTCTCGGGGGCCAACGTCCTGACTTTC
>TRBV29-1|TRBD1|many|TRBJ1-2
CSVFDRDRGYTF
TGCAGCGTCTTTGACAGGGACAGGGGCTACACCTTC
>TRBV6-5|-|-|TRBJ1-6
CASSSHVTGWGTPLHF
TGTGCCAGCAGCTCACACGTTACAGGGTGGGGAACACCCCTCCACTTT
>TRBV11-2|-|many|TRBJ2-3
CASSAGFPTDTQYF
TGTGCCAGCAGCGCCGGTTTCCCCACAGATACGCAGTATTTT
>TRBV5-1|-|many|TRBJ2-1
CATKRRWFF
TGCGCCACCAAAAGACGATGGTTCTTC
>TRBV30|-|many|TRBJ2-7
CAWSWSRVSYEQYF
TGTGCCTGGAGTTGGAGCAGGGTGAGCTACGAGCAGTACTTC
>TRBV7-2|-|-|TRBJ2-5
CASRPRVSETQYF
TGTGCCAGCAGGCCCAGGGTTTCGGAGACCCAGTACTTC
>TRBV7-8|TRBD2|-|TRBJ2-1
CASSALAGSYNEQFF
TGTGCCAGCAGCGCTCTAGCGGGAAGTTACAATGAGCAGTTCTTC
>TRBV7-9|-|few|TRBJ1-2
CASSSGTQSSYGYTF
TGTGCCAGCAGTTCCGGGACACAGAGTTCCTATGGCTACACCTTC
>TRBV30|-|-|TRBJ1-1
CAWSQTGRDTEAFF
TGTGCCTGGAGTCAAACGGGACGGGACACTGAAGCTTTCTTT
>TRBV14|-|many|TRBJ1-4
CASSQEGGLQEKLFF
TGTGCCAGCAGCCAAGAGGGAGGACTACAAGAAAAACTGTTTTTT
>TRBV6-1|-|-|TRBJ1-1
CASRPFVGGPTEAFF
TGTGCCAGCAGACCCTTCGTCGGGGGGCCCACTGAAGCTTTCTTT
>TRBV5-6|TRBD1|-|TRBJ2-3
CASSHRGITDTQYF
TGTGCCAGCAGCCACAGGGGGATAACAGATACGCAGTATTTT
>TRBV10-3|-|-|TRBJ2-1
CAIRSSLSYNEQFF
TGTGCCATCAGGTCTTCCCTCTCCTACAATGAGCAGTTCTTC
>TRBV5-1|-|-|TRBJ1-1
CASSSGGGPGAEAFF
TGCGCCAGCAGCTCTGGAGGGGGTCCTGGGGCTGAAGCTTTCTTT
>TRBV5-4|-|few|TRBJ1-2
CASSLKGSYGYTF
TGTGCCAGCAGCCTGAAAGGGTCTTATGGCTACACCTTC
>TRBV29-1|TRBD1|many|TRBJ2-7
CSGQGPSYEQYF
TGCAGCGGACAGGGGCCGTCCTACGAGCAGTACTTC
>TRBV27|TRBD1|-|TRBJ2-7
CASSFGQGAEQYF
TGTGCCAGCAGTTTTGGACAGGGAGCCGAGCAGTACTTC
>TRBV19|TRBD2|-|TRBJ2-2
CASSTRGGRTGELFF
TGTGCCAGTAGTACCCGGGGGGGCCGGACCGGGGAGCTGTTTTTT
>TRBV27|-|few|TRBJ2-5
CASSSRISQETQYF
TGTGCCAGCAGTTCCAGGATCTCCCAAGAGACCCAGTACTTC
>TRBV29-1|TRBD1|many|TRBJ2-5
CSAAPGTAGETQYF
TGCAGCGCCGCGCCCGGGACAGCTGGAGAGACCCAGTACTTC
>TRBV7-9|-|few|TRBJ1-3
CASSWDTGNTIYF
TGTGCCAGCAGCTGGGACACTGGAAACACCATATATTTT
>TRBV4-2|-|-|TRBJ2-1
CASSQDGEALDEQFF
TGTGCCAGCAGCCAAGATGGGGAAGCCTTAGATGAGCAGTTCTTC
>TRBV5-1|-|-|TRBJ2-1
CASSLAASSYNEQFF
TGCGCCAGCAGCTTGGCAGCAAGCTCCTACAATGAGCAGTTCTTC
>TRBV4-3|TRBD1|many|TRBJ2-7
CASSQEQGQYEQYF
TGCGCCAGCAGCCAAGAACAGGGGCAGTACGAGCAGTACTTC
>TRBV2|TRBD1|-|TRBJ1-2
CASSDGQGPGYTF
TGTGCCAGCAGTGATGGACAGGGCCCAGGCTACACCTTC
>TRBV29-1|-|-|TRBJ2-5
CSVDPPQGTAPQETQYF
TGCAGCGTTGACCCCCCTCAGGGGACGGCCCCCCAAGAGACCCAGTACTTC
>TRBV10-3|-|-|TRBJ1-5
CAISDTGRHQPQHF
TGTGCCATCAGCGATACAGGGCGGCATCAGCCCCAGCATTTT
>TRBV12-3/TRBV12-4|-|-|TRBJ1-5
CASSPGPFSDQPQHF
TGTGCCAGCAGTCCCGGGCCCTTTAGCGATCAGCCCCAGCATTTT
>TRBV6-2/TRBV6-3|TRBD1|few|TRBJ1-1
CASRDRGMTEAFF
TGTGCCAGCAGGGACAGGGGAATGACTGAAGCTTTCTTT
>TRBV7-2|-|many|TRBJ1-2
CASSTSLGSTHYGYTF
TGTGCCAGCAGCACAAGCCTAGGGTCAACCCATTATGGCTACACCTTC
>TRBV19|-|-|TRBJ1-1
CASSIEAAGRNTEAFF
TGTGCCAGTAGTATAGAGGCGGCAGGGAGGAACACTGAAGCTTTCTTT
>TRBV24-1|-|-|TRBJ2-1
CATRRGGPGEQFF
TGTGCCACCCGCCGAGGGGGGCCGGGTGAGCAGTTCTTC
>TRBV12-3/TRBV12-4|TRBD2|few|TRBJ2-7
CASSFGLAGVEQYF
TGTGCCAGCAGTTTCGGGTTAGCGGGAGTCGAGCAGTACTTC
>TRBV28|-|many|TRBJ2-5
CASSLDFSSGETQYF
TGTGCCAGCAGTTTAGACTTCTCGAGCGGAGAGACCCAGTACTTC
>TRBV12-3/TRBV12-4|-|-|TRBJ2-2
CASTPGIRELFF
TGTGCCAGCACCCCAGGGATAAGGGAGCTGTTTTTT
>TRBV29-1|-|many|TRBJ1-1
CSATYGGSMNTEAFF
TGCAGCGCCACGTATGGGGGCAGCATGAACACTGAAGCTTTCTTT